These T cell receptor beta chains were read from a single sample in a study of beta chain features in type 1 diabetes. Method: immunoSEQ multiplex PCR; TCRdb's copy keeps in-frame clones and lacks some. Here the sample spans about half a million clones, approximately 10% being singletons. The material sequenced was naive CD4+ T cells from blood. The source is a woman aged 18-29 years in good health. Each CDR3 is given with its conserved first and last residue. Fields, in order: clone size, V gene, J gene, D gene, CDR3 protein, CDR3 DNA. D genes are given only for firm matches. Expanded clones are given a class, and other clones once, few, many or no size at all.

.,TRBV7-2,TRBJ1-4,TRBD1,CASSSQTGSEKLFF,TGTGCCAGCAGCTCCCAGACAGGGAGTGAAAAACTGTTTTTT
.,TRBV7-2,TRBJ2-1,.,CASSRPGANEQFF,TGTGCCAGCAGCCGCCCCGGGGCTAATGAGCAGTTCTTC
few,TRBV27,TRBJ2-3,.,CASNTWGAGPKRDTQYF,TGTGCCAGCAACACCTGGGGTGCGGGACCCAAAAGAGATACGCAGTATTTT
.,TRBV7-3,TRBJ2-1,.,CASSLMGPAGNNEQFF,TGTGCCAGCAGCTTAATGGGGCCGGCGGGGAACAATGAGCAGTTCTTC
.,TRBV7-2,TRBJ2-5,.,CASSSPVWETQYF,TGTGCCAGCAGCTCCCCGGTATGGGAGACCCAGTACTTC
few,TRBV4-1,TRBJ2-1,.,CASSQKRARDHNEQFF,TGCGCCAGCAGCCAAAAAAGGGCTAGGGACCACAATGAGCAGTTCTTC
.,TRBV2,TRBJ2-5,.,CASSPPGVYQETQYF,TGTGCCAGCAGTCCTCCCGGGGTCTACCAAGAGACCCAGTACTTC
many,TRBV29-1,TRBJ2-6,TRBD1,CSVGPDRMGSGANVLTF,TGCAGCGTTGGGCCGGACAGGATGGGCTCTGGGGCCAACGTCCTGACTTTC
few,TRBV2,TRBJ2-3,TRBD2,CASNQRGADTQYF,TGTGCCAGCAACCAGCGGGGTGCAGATACGCAGTATTTT
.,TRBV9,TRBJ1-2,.,CASSVKASERTESYTF,TGTGCCAGCAGCGTCAAAGCGTCAGAGCGGACGGAGAGCTACACCTTC
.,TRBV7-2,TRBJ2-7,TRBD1,CASSFGATGHEQYF,TGTGCCAGCAGCTTCGGCGCGACAGGGCACGAGCAGTACTTC
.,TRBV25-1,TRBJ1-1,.,CASKPLGLNTEAFF,TGTGCCAGCAAACCCTTAGGGTTGAACACTGAAGCTTTCTTT
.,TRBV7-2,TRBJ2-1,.,CASSPQGNEQFF,TGTGCCAGCAGCCCCCAGGGCAATGAGCAGTTCTTC
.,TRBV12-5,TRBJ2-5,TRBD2,CASLASGQETQYF,TGTGCTAGCCTTGCTAGCGGGCAAGAGACCCAGTACTTC
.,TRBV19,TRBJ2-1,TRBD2,CASSRGLAGANEQFF,TGTGCCAGTAGTAGGGGACTAGCGGGAGCCAATGAGCAGTTCTTC
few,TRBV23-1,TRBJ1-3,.,CASSQSPSQRSGNTIYF,TGCGCCAGCAGTCAATCCCCATCCCAACGATCTGGAAACACCATATATTTT
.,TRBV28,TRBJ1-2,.,CASSQPGQNYGYTF,TGTGCCAGCAGTCAACCGGGACAAAACTATGGCTACACCTTC
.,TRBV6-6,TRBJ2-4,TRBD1,CASSYSGGQGNIQYF,TGTGCCAGCAGTTACTCGGGGGGACAGGGTAACATTCAGTACTTC
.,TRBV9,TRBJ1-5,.,CASSKSPGRGQPQHF,TGTGCCAGCAGCAAAAGTCCAGGGCGGGGTCAGCCCCAGCATTTT
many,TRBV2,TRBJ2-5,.,CASRSSETQYF,TGTGCCAGCAGAAGCTCGGAGACCCAGTACTTC
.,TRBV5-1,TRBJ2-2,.,CASSLGQPGAGELFF,TGCGCCAGCAGCTTGGGCCAGCCGGGCGCCGGGGAGCTGTTTTTT
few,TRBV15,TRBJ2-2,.,CATSRDSFPGELFF,TGTGCCACCAGCAGGGACTCGTTCCCCGGGGAGCTGTTTTTT
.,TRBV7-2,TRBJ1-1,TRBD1,CASSFKGQGEAFF,TGTGCCAGCAGCTTTAAGGGACAGGGGGAAGCTTTCTTT
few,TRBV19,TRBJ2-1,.,CASSGGDKPPYNEQFF,TGTGCCAGTAGTGGGGGGGACAAACCGCCCTACAATGAGCAGTTCTTC
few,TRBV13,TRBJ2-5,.,CASSAMGLGKTQYF,TGTGCCAGCAGCGCAATGGGGCTTGGGAAGACCCAGTACTTC
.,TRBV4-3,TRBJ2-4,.,CASSQDRRVRDIQYF,TGCGCCAGCAGCCAAGATCGGAGGGTCAGGGACATTCAGTACTTC
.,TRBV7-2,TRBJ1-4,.,CASSLGYTNEKLFF,TGTGCCAGCAGCTTAGGGTACACTAATGAAAAACTGTTTTTT
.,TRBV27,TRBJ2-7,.,CASSLSRFGFGEQYF,TGTGCCAGCAGTTTATCTAGGTTCGGGTTCGGCGAGCAGTACTTC
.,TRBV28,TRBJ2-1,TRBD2,CASSFGSGGYNEQFF,TGTGCCAGCAGTTTTGGTAGCGGGGGCTACAATGAGCAGTTCTTC
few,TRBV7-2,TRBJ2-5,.,CASIPTGETQYF,TGTGCCAGCATCCCCACGGGGGAGACCCAGTACTTC
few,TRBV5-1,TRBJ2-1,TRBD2,CASSATGTRLGEQFF,TGCGCCAGCAGCGCCACCGGGACTAGGTTAGGTGAGCAGTTCTTC
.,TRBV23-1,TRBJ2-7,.,CASSQSTTRVREQYF,TGCGCCAGCAGTCAATCAACGACGCGGGTGAGGGAGCAGTACTTC
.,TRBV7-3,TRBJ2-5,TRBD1,CASSPRGRGLSETQYF,TGTGCCAGCAGCCCCCGGGGCAGGGGGCTCTCAGAGACCCAGTACTTC
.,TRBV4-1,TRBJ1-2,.,CASSKVLLQHYGYTF,TGCGCCAGCAGCAAAGTACTGCTCCAGCACTATGGCTACACCTTC
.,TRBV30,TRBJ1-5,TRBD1,CAWSVGTASNQPQHF,TGTGCCTGGAGCGTGGGGACAGCGAGCAATCAGCCCCAGCATTTT
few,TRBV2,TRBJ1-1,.,CASTENSEAFF,TGTGCCAGCACGGAGAACAGCGAAGCTTTCTTT
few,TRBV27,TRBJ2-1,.,CASALMEKGRRNEQFF,TGTGCCAGCGCTCTAATGGAAAAGGGTAGAAGAAATGAGCAGTTCTTC
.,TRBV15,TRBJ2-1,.,CATTDSGPYNEQFF,TGTGCCACCACCGATAGCGGTCCCTACAATGAGCAGTTCTTC
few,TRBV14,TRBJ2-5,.,CASSQDWRAQETQYF,TGTGCCAGCAGCCAAGATTGGAGGGCGCAAGAGACCCAGTACTTC
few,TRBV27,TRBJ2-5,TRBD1,CASSPRTGGETQYF,TGTGCCAGCAGTCCACGGACAGGGGGCGAGACCCAGTACTTC
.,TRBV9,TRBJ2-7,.,CASSLRADEQYF,TGTGCCAGCAGCCTGCGGGCGGACGAGCAGTACTTC
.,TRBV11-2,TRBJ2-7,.,CASSSQPGASYEQYF,TGTGCCAGCAGCTCACAACCCGGAGCATCCTACGAGCAGTACTTC
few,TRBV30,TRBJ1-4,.,CAWSVQRKGNEKLFF,TGTGCCTGGAGTGTACAACGGAAAGGCAATGAAAAACTGTTTTTT
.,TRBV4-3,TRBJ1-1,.,CASSPQIGNTEAFF,TGCGCCAGCAGCCCACAGATAGGGAACACTGAAGCTTTCTTT
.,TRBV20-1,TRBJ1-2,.,CSASRGYGYTF,TGCAGTGCTAGTAGGGGATATGGCTACACCTTC
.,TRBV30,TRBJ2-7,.,CAWSSEGDRYEQYF,TGTGCCTGGAGTTCTGAAGGGGACCGCTACGAGCAGTACTTC
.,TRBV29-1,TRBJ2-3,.,CSVAPILLTSTDTQYF,TGCAGCGTTGCCCCGATTTTGTTGACTAGCACAGATACGCAGTATTTT
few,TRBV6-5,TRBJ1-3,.,CASSYSYLQDTIYF,TGTGCCAGCAGTTACTCATACCTTCAGGACACCATATATTTT
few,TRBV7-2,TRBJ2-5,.,CASSLATLVETQYF,TGTGCCAGCAGCTTAGCAACCTTAGTGGAGACCCAGTACTTC
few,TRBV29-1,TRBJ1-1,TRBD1,CSGGQGANTEAFF,TGCAGCGGCGGACAGGGAGCGAACACTGAAGCTTTCTTT